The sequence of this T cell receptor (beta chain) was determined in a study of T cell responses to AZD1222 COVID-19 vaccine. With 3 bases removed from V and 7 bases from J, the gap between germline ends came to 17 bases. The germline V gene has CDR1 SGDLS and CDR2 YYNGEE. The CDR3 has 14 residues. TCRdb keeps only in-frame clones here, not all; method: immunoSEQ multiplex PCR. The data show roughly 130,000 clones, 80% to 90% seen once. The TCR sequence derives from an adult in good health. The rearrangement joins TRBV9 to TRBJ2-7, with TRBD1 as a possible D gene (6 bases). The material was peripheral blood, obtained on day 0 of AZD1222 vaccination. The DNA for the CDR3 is TGTGCCAGCAGCGCCCAAGGACAGTCTCAAGAGCAGTACTTC. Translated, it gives CASSAQGQSQEQYF.